The 14 T cell receptor beta chains below all came from one sample that was sequenced in a study of T cells in Graves' hyperthyroidism and ophthalmopathy. RNA transcripts provided the source from which TCR beta CDR3 regions were amplified. The HTBI set primed first-round TCR CDR3 RT-PCR. TCRdb processed the multiplex PCR reads anew with MiXCR; each CDR3 protein has one entry. The sample carries 350,000 or so distinct CDR3 sequences, about 20% recorded once. The sample comprised blood. Receptors originate from a woman in her forties or fifties with Graves' hyperthyroidism.

The sample holds many counts of this clonotype. The chain recombines TRBV7-6 with TRBJ2-7; 7 bases align to TRBD1. Germline CDR1 SGHVS, CDR2 FNYEAQ. The V and J ends lost 3 bases and 1 base, in that order; junction bases with no gene match: 3. This CDR3 has 14 amino acids. The CDR3 bases are TGTGCCAGCAGCTTCCACAGGGGATCCTACGAGCAGTACGTC. Translated, it gives CASSFHRGSYEQYV.

The chain uses TRBV27 and TRBJ2-1; 8 nucleotides match TRBD2. CDR1 and CDR2 from the germline V gene are MNHEY and SMNVEV (reference sequence). There are 18 residues in the CDR3. V was pared by 0 bases and J by 4 bases, with 11 bases of the junction left unmatched. CDR3 sequence (DNA): TGTGCCAGCAGTTTATCCCCCCTGTATAGCGGGATGTACAATGAGCAGTTCTTC. Protein: CASSLSPLYSGMYNEQFF.

This clonotype has at least ten counts. The V call is TRBV6-1, the J call TRBJ1-5; unclear D gene. CDR3 length equals 13 residues. CDR1 and CDR2 (germline): MNHNS, SASEGT. V was trimmed by 3 bases and J by 0 bases, leaving 3 bases between them. The CDR3 DNA is TGTGCCAGCAGTGATACTAGCAATCAGCCCCAGCATTTT. It is translated as CASSDTSNQPQHF.

Ten or more counts support this clonotype. This rearrangement joins TRBV12-3 or TRBV12-4 to TRBJ2-1, with 13 bases identical to TRBD2. The CDR3 consists of 17 residues. V lost 2 bases and J lost 9; bases outside the gene matches: 10. CDR3 protein: CASSLYLLAGGPSEQFF. The CDR3 DNA reads as TGTGCCAGCAGTTTATACTTACTAGCGGGGGGGCCTAGTGAGCAGTTCTTC.

This clonotype appeared a few times. CDR3 sequence reads: CASSHLGVSEQYV. In DNA, the CDR3 is TGTGCCAGCAGTCACCTGGGGGTTAGCGAGCAGTACGTC. The chain employs TRBV6-1 and TRBJ2-7; D is tentatively TRBD1 or TRBD2 (5 bases each). The CDR3 totals 13 residues. The germline V gene encodes CDR1 MNHNS and CDR2 SASEGT. V was pared by 5 bases and J by 6 bases, with 14 bases between.

This clonotype was seen many times. In DNA, the CDR3 is TGTGCCAGCAGCCCACGGCTAGCGGCGTCCTACGAGCAGTACTTC. It yields the protein CASSPRLAASYEQYF. The chain couples TRBV11-2 to TRBJ2-7; 7 nucleotides align to TRBD2. CDR3 length: 15 residues. Germline-derived CDR1 and CDR2 are SGHAT and FQNNGV. Germline trimming cut 5 bases from V and 1 base from J; bases unmatched to any gene: 8. The full variable domain, with the rest looked up from reference TRBV11-2 and TRBJ2-7, is EAGVAQSPRYKIIEKRQSVAFWCNPISGHATLYWYQQILGQGPKLLIQFQNNGVVDDSQLPKDRFSAERLKGVDSTLKIQPAKLEDSAVYLCASSPRLAASYEQYFGPGTRLTVT.

The rearrangement joins TRBV5-1 to TRBJ2-1; 10 nucleotides agree with TRBD1. Germline lookup yields CDR1 SGHRS and CDR2 YFSETQ. The length of the CDR3 is 13 residues. The junction had 4 bases not matched to a gene; V was cut back by 7 bases and J by 6 bases. The CDR3 region has the DNA TGCGCCAGCGGGACAGGGGAAGGCAATGAGCAGTTCTTC. Residues: CASGTGEGNEQFF.

As to this clonotype: At one boundary the junction diverges from the germline segment, which might be a read error. V and J are TRBV5-5 and TRBJ1-5; no clear D. Germline CDR1 SGHKS, CDR2 YYEKEE (reference sequence). The CDR3 sequence is 17 residues long. CDR3 sequence reads: CASSLSALGLSSQPQHF. CDR3 coding DNA: TGTGCCAGCAGCTTGTCGGCTCTAGGACTCAGCAGTCAGCCCCAGCATTTT. The full variable domain, its missing parts supplied by reference TRBV5-5 and TRBJ1-5, is DAGVTQSPTHLIKTRGQQVTLRCSPISGHKSVSWYQQVLGQGPQFIFQYYEKEERGRGNFPDRFSARQFPNYSSELNVNALLLGDSALYLCASSLSALGLSSQPQHFGDGTRLSIL.

This sequence joins TRBV7-2 and TRBJ2-3; D remains ambiguous. Germline values: CDR1 SGHTA, CDR2 FQGNSA. V lost 0 bases to trimming and J lost 10 bases, with 20 bases between them. This CDR3 contains 16 residues. CDR3: CASSLAGPPPPRPQYF. The CDR3 DNA is TGTGCCAGCAGCTTAGCGGGCCCCCCCCCGCCCCGACCGCAGTATTTT.

This chain joins TRBV19 and TRBJ1-2, with 7 positions matching TRBD1. The CDR3 has 15 residues. V trimming: 5 bases; J trimming: 6 bases; junction bases outside the gene matches: 12. Looked up from germline, CDR1 is LNHDA and CDR2 is SQIVND (reference sequence). The DNA of the CDR3 is TGTGCCAGTAGTCCCCAGGGGGGCAGACAACATGGCTACACCTTC. Protein product: CASSPQGGRQHGYTF.

The chain joins TRBV6-2 or TRBV6-3 to TRBJ2-3; weak D call: TRBD2 (5 bases). The CDR3 is made up of 16 amino acids. Germline assignment: CDR1 MNHEY and CDR2 SVGEGT. V lost 0 bases to trimming and J lost 3 bases, with 13 bases between them. CDR3 nucleotide sequence: TGTGCCAGCAGTTACTCCAACATACGAGGGACAGATACGCAGTATTTT. Its protein is CASSYSNIRGTDTQYF.

V gene TRBV6-2 or TRBV6-3 combines with J gene TRBJ2-3; D is perhaps TRBD2 (5 bases). Germline CDR1 and CDR2: MNHEY and SVGEGT. The CDR3 sequence is 13 residues long. The germline V and J ends were trimmed by 6 bases and 2 bases, with 9 bases remaining between them. The CDR3 region has the DNA TGTGCCAGCAGATCGGACTTCACAGATACGCAGTATTTT. Translated, it gives CASRSDFTDTQYF.

As to this clonotype: A read error is possible here, since a much larger clone lies one base away. The J gene is TRBJ2-1, the V gene TRBV29-1; 10 nucleotides line up with TRBD1. V shed 6 bases, J shed 6 bases, and the junction held 8 bases outside the gene matches. CDR1 and CDR2 (germline): SQVTM, ANQGSEA. The CDR3 spans 14 residues. This CDR3 is CSVLRQGAANEQFF. CDR3 in DNA: TGCAGCGTGCTACGACAGGGGGCGGCCAATGAGCAGTTCTTC.

This chain uses TRBV28 with TRBJ1-4; 7 bases agree with TRBD1. The germline CDR1 and CDR2 sequences are MDHEN and SYDVKM. CDR3 length equals 13 residues. Trimming took 5 bases from V and 8 from J; bases not matched to a gene: 5. The CDR3 loop is CASSILTGEKLFF. In DNA, the CDR3 is TGTGCCAGCAGTATCCTGACAGGGGAAAAACTGTTTTTT.